These 3 T cell receptor beta chains were all obtained from the same sample, sequenced in a study of early stage breast cancer tumors (dated by TCRdb to about 2017). Library method: the immunoSEQ multiplex PCR assay. TCRdb took over this immuneACCESS table, retaining in-frame rearrangements with V and J assigned. Such tables are incomplete; in checked studies, under half of the missing clones stem from an unresolved V gene, and the remainder is unexplained. Here the sample has approximately 31,000 clones; roughly 77% occur a single time. The ten largest clones add up to roughly 9.1% of the sample. The specimen was breast tumor tissue. Receptor source: a person aged 30-39 years with breast cancer.

The CDR3 loop is CASSRQDYNSPLHF. DNA for the CDR3: TGTGCCAGCAGCCGACAGGATTATAATTCACCCCTCCACTTT. The rearrangement joins TRBV7-9 to TRBJ1-6; possible D gene TRBD1, 6 bases. This CDR3 is 14 amino acids long. Germline loops: CDR1 SEHNR, CDR2 FQNEAQ (reference sequence). V was shortened by 5 bases and J by 4 bases, with 9 bases between the two germline ends.

This chain connects TRBV6-6 to TRBJ1-2; a possible D gene is TRBD1 (6 bases). Germline V gene lookup returns CDR1 MNHNY and CDR2 SVGAGI (reference sequence). CDR3 length equals 14 residues. V lost 6 bases and J 4 bases, leaving 15 bases between the germline ends. The CDR3 DNA is TGTGCCAGCAGCCGGGACAAGGGGGTCTATGGCTACACCTTC. It encodes CASSRDKGVYGYTF.

V and J are TRBV9 and TRBJ1-2; D unclear. The CDR3 has 14 amino acids. Trimming removed 2 bases at V and 5 bases at J, with 13 bases between. In germline, CDR1 is SGDLS, CDR2 YYNGEE. The CDR3 spells CASSVTTEGYGYTF. DNA for the CDR3: TGTGCCAGCAGCGTTACCACCGAAGGGTATGGCTACACCTTC.